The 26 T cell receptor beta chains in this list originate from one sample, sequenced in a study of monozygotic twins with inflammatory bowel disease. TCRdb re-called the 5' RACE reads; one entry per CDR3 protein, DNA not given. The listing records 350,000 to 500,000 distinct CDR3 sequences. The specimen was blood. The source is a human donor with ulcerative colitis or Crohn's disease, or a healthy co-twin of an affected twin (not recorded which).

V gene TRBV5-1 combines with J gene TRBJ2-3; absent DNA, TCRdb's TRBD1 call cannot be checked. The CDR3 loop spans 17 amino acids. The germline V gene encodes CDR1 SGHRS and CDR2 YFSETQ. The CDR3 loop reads CASSLGQGTASTDTQYF.

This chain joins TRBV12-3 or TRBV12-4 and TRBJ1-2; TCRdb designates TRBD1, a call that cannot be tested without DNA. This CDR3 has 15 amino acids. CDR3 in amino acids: CASSLDGGVLRGYTF.

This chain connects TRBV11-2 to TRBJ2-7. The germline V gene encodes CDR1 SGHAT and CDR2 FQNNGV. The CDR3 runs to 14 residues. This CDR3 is CASIQNRGPYEQYF.

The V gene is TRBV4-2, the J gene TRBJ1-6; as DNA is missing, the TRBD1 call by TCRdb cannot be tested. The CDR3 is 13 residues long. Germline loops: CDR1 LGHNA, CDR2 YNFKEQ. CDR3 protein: CASSQEGQGNLHF.

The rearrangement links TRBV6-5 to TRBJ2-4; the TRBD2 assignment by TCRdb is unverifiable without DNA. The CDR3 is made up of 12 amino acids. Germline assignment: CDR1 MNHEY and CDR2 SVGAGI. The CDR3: CAAGKPKNIQYF.

CDR3 region: CSASGGIGNEQFF. This chain links TRBV20-1 with TRBJ2-1; the TRBD2 assignment by TCRdb is unverifiable without DNA. The CDR3 has 13 residues. Germline CDR1 reads DFQATT; CDR2 reads SNEGSKA (reference sequence).

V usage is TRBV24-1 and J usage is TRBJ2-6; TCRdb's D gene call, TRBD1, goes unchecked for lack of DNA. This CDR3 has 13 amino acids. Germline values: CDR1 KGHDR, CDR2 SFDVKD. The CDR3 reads CATSDPGQRTLTF.

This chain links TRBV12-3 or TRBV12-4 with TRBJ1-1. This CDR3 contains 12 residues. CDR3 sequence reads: CASSSDGFEAFF.

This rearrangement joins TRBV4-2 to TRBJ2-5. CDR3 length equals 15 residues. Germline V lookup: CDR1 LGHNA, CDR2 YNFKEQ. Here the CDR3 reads CASSQDIERWETQYF.

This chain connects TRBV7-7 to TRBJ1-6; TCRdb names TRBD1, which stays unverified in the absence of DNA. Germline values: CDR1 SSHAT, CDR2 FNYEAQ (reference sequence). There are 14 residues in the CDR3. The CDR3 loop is CASSFGQCGSPLHF.

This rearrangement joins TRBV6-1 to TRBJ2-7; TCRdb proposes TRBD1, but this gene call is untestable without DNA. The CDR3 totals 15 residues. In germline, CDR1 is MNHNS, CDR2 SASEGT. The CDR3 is CASSERAGTVYEQYF.

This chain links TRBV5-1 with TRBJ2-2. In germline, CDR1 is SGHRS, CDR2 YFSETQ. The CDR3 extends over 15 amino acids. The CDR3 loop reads CASSNTVTNTGELFF.

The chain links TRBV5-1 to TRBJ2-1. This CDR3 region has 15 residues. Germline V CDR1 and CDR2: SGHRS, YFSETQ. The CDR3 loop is CASSPWAQTYNEQFF.

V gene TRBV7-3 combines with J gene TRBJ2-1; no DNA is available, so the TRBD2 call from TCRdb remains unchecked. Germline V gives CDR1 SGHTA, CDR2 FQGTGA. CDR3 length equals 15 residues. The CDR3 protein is CASSLLAVGYNEQFF.

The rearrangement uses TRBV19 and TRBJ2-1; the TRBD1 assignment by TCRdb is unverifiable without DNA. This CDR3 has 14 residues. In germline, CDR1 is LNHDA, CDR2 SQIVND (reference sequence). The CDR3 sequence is CATTPVWAENEQFF.

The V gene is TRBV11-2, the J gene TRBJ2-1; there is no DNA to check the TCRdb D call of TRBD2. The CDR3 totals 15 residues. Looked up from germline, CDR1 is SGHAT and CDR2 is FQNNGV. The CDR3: CASSLDRISGNEQFF.

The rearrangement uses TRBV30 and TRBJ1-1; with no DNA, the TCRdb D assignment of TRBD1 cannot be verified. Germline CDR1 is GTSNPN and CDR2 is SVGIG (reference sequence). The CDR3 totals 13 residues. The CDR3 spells CAWSRTGGREAFF.

CDR3: CASSRSGGGYEQYF. V and J are TRBV7-8 and TRBJ2-7; the TCRdb D gene call, TRBD2, has no DNA to confirm it. Germline V gene sequence: CDR1 SGHVS, CDR2 FQNEAQ. The CDR3 runs 14 residues. Based on the CDR3 plus reference TRBV7-8 and TRBJ2-7, the full variable domain is GAGVSQSPRYKVAKRGQDVALRCDPISGHVSLFWYQQALGQGPEFLTYFQNEAQLDKSGLPSDRFFAERPEGSVSTLKIQRTQQEDSAVYLCASSRSGGGYEQYFGPGTRLTVT.

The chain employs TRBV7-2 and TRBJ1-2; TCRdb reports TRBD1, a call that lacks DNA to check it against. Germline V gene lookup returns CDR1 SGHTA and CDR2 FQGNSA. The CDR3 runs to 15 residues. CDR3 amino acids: CASSLRTAIDYGYTF.

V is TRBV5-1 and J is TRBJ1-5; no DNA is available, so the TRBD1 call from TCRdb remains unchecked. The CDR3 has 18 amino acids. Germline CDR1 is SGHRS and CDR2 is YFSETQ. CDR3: CASSLAGGSYYPNQPQHF.

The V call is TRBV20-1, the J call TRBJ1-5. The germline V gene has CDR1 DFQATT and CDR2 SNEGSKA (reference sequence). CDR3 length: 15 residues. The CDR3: CSARTSAGSNQPQHF.

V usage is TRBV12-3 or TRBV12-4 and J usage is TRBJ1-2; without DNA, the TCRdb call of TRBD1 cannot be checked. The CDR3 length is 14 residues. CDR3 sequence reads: CASSLQAGLHGYTF.

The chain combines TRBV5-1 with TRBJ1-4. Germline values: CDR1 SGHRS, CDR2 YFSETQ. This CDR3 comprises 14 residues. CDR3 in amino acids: CASSFGSTNEKLFF.

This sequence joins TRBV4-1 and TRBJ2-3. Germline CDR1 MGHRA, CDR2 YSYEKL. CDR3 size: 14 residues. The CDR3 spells CASSQEKATDTQYF.

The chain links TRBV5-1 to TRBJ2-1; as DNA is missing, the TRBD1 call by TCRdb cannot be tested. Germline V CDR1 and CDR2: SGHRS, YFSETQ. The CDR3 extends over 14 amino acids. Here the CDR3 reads CASSFDRSYNEQFF.

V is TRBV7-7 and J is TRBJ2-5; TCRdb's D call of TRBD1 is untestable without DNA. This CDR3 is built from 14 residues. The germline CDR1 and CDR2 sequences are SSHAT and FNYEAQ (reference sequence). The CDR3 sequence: CASSPYQGGETQYF.